The 23 T cell receptor beta chains listed next were all sequenced from one sample in a study of cytomegalovirus exposure and HLA in healthy donors. Repertoires were generated with immunoSEQ multiplex PCR, while TCRdb's copy carries only in-frame clones and drops some. The sample gives roughly 140,000 clones, approximately 86% of which show up once; 8.5% to 9.5% is in the top ten. Sequenced sample: PBMCs. All receptors come from a young man in good health and CMV-seropositive.

This clone appeared once. The rearrangement joins TRBV27 to TRBJ2-1, with D perhaps TRBD2 (5 bases). Germline V gene sequence: CDR1 MNHEY, CDR2 SMNVEV (reference sequence). The CDR3 is made up of 15 amino acids. Trimming removed 7 bases from V and 6 bases from J, with 19 bases in between. The CDR3 DNA is TGTGCCAGCAATCCGCGATCCCCTGGGAGCAATGAGCAGTTCTTC. As protein: CASNPRSPGSNEQFF.

This sequence joins TRBV30 and TRBJ2-1; 7 positions match TRBD2. The CDR3 consists of 15 residues. Trimming took 0 bases from V and 9 from J; bases not matched to a gene: 11. Germline values: CDR1 GTSNPN, CDR2 SVGIG (reference sequence). CDR3 nucleotide sequence: TGTGCCTGGAGTGTACGGGGCGGGAGTCAGGGTGAGCAGTTCTTC. Residues: CAWSVRGGSQGEQFF.

This CDR3 is CASTRGQRWGYTF. In DNA form, the CDR3 reads TGTGCCAGCACCCGGGGACAACGGTGGGGCTACACCTTC. The V call is TRBV6-5, the J call TRBJ1-2; D is perhaps TRBD1 (6 bases). This CDR3 has 13 residues. V lost 7 bases to trimming and J lost 8 bases, with 17 bases between them. CDR1 MNHEY and CDR2 SVGAGI come from the germline V gene.

The chain recombines TRBV11-2 with TRBJ1-2; no clear D gene. The V end lost 1 base, the J end lost 3 bases, and 12 bases lay between the germline ends. This CDR3 is built from 15 residues. Germline-derived CDR1 and CDR2 are SGHAT and FQNNGV. CDR3 nucleotide sequence: TGTGCCAGCAGCTTAGCTAGTCCAGACTACTATGGCTACACCTTC. Amino acids: CASSLASPDYYGYTF.

This clone was counted between two and nine times. The chain links TRBV30 to TRBJ1-1; D not certain. The CDR3 contains 13 residues. Germline assignment: CDR1 GTSNPN and CDR2 SVGIG (reference sequence). Trimming removed 4 bases from V and 5 bases from J, with 14 bases in between. CDR3 sequence (DNA): TGTGCCTGGACCAAGTTGGGAGGGACTGAAGCTTTCTTT. Amino acids: CAWTKLGGTEAFF.

This clone appeared a few times. This chain links TRBV6-5 with TRBJ2-7, with unresolved D. CDR3 length equals 13 residues. The V gene lost 2 bases and the J gene lost 1 base, with 6 bases spanning the gap. The germline gives CDR1 MNHEY, CDR2 SVGAGI. The CDR3 loop reads CASSYGVSYEQYF. Written as DNA, the CDR3 is TGTGCCAGCAGTTACGGAGTATCCTACGAGCAGTACTTC.

The rearrangement uses TRBV5-1 and TRBJ2-1; TRBD2 matches 8 bases. Germline CDR1 SGHRS, CDR2 YFSETQ. The junction had 5 bases not matched to a gene; V was cut back by 6 bases and J by 0 bases. The CDR3 consists of 15 residues. The CDR3 reads CASKGREGSYNEQFF. DNA of the CDR3: TGCGCCAGCAAGGGACGGGAGGGCTCCTACAATGAGCAGTTCTTC.

This clone was counted between two and nine times. The chain links TRBV18 to TRBJ1-1; 8 bases fit TRBD1. The germline V gene has CDR1 KGHSH and CDR2 LQKENI. The CDR3 consists of 15 residues. V shed 3 bases, J shed 5 bases, and the junction held 8 bases outside the gene matches. CDR3 bases: TGTGCCAGCTCACCCCAAGGACAGGGTGGAACTGAAGCTTTCTTT. Amino acids: CASSPQGQGGTEAFF.

The chain couples TRBV5-1 to TRBJ2-4; no definite D call. Per the germline V gene, CDR1 is SGHRS and CDR2 is YFSETQ. V gave up 4 bases and J gave up 1 base, with 12 bases separating them. This CDR3 region has 15 residues. CDR3 nucleotide sequence: TGCGCCAGCAGCCCGAGCGCTGGGGCCAAAAACATTCAGTACTTC. Translation gives CASSPSAGAKNIQYF.

V is TRBV7-9 and J is TRBJ1-4, with 11 bases identical to TRBD1. V lost 6 bases and J lost 7; bases outside the gene matches: 7. From germline, CDR1 is SEHNR and CDR2 FQNEAQ (reference sequence). CDR3 size: 15 residues. CDR3 amino acids: CASSLGTGGSEKLFF. As DNA, the CDR3 is TGTGCCAGCAGTCTTGGGACAGGGGGTAGTGAAAAACTGTTTTTT.

The chain has TRBV5-4 and TRBJ2-3, with D maybe TRBD2 (7 bases). The germline CDR1 and CDR2 sequences are SGHNT and YYREEE (reference sequence). V lost 0 bases, J lost 3 bases, and 14 bases lay in between. CDR3 size: 16 residues. CDR3 region: CASSLAGRGATDTQYF. The CDR3 DNA follows: TGTGCCAGCAGCTTGGCGGGTCGGGGGGCAACAGATACGCAGTATTTT.

This clone showed up just a few times. The gene calls are TRBV23-1 and TRBJ1-1; unclear D gene. TRBV23-1 is treated as an ORF (open reading frame) with a function not yet certain. V was shortened by 6 bases and J by 1 base, with 6 bases between the two germline ends. The CDR3 runs to 12 residues. For the CDR3, the DNA is TGCGCCAGCAGATACTGGAACACTGAAGCTTTCTTT. Its translation: CASRYWNTEAFF.

The chain has TRBV7-3 and TRBJ2-1; D unclear. The CDR3 length is 14 residues. The V end lost 5 bases, the J end lost 0 bases, and 8 bases lay between the germline ends. Germline V CDR1 and CDR2: SGHTA, FQGTGA. CDR3 DNA sequence: TGTGCCAGCAGCCCCGTGAGCTCCTACAATGAGCAGTTCTTC. This encodes CASSPVSSYNEQFF.

The chain carries TRBV6-1 and TRBJ2-5, with TRBD1 matching 7 bases. The CDR3 loop spans 17 amino acids. V was clipped by 4 bases and J by 4 bases; unmatched bases: 15. Per the germline V gene, CDR1 is MNHNS and CDR2 is SASEGT. This CDR3 reads CASSGFGGRGSGETQYF. The CDR3 bases are TGTGCCAGCAGTGGATTTGGGGGCAGGGGGTCGGGAGAGACCCAGTACTTC.

CDR3: CASSSARGYGYTF. The CDR3 region has the DNA TGTGCCAGCAGTTCGGCCCGGGGTTATGGCTACACCTTC. The chain joins TRBV27 to TRBJ1-2; no reliable D call. CDR3 length equals 13 residues. The V end was cut by 4 bases, the J end by 5 bases, with 11 bases between. CDR1 and CDR2 from the germline V gene are MNHEY and SMNVEV (reference sequence).

This sequence joins TRBV9 and TRBJ2-5; TRBD2 aligns across 7 bases. Germline CDR1 SGDLS, CDR2 YYNGEE. Trimming took 4 bases from V and 5 from J; bases not matched to a gene: 14. There are 16 residues in the CDR3. The CDR3 DNA is TGTGCCAGCAGCCTATTTCCAGGGAGGGAGGAGGAGACCCAGTACTTC. Its translation: CASSLFPGREEETQYF. Filled out from reference TRBV9 and TRBJ2-5, the complete variable domain reads DSGVTQTPKHLITATGQRVTLRCSPRSGDLSVYWYQQSLDQGLQFLIQYYNGEERAKGNILERFSAQQFPDLHSELNLSSLELGDSALYFCASSLFPGREEETQYFGPGTRLLVL.

This chain links TRBV18 with TRBJ2-7; D perhaps matches TRBD2 (5 bases). From germline, CDR1 is KGHSH and CDR2 LQKENI. The CDR3 sequence is 14 residues long. The V end was cut by 3 bases, the J end by 6 bases, with 15 bases between. This CDR3 is CASSPIEQRFEQYF. Here the CDR3 DNA reads TGTGCCAGCTCACCCATTGAACAGCGGTTCGAGCAGTACTTC.

In regard to this clone: An end of the junction does not agree with germline; a read error may underlie this. CDR3 amino acids: CASSLIRGNAEAFF. The CDR3 DNA sequence: TGCGCCAGCAGCTTAATACGGGGGAACGCTGAAGCTTTCTTT. The J gene is TRBJ1-1, the V gene TRBV5-1; tentatively, D is TRBD1 (5 bases). The CDR3 is made up of 14 amino acids. Germline CDR1 SGHRS, CDR2 YFSETQ.

This chain links TRBV6-5 with TRBJ1-1; maybe TRBD1 (5 bases). The CDR3 has 15 amino acids. V lost 7 bases to trimming and J lost 4 bases, with 19 bases between them. Germline loops: CDR1 MNHEY, CDR2 SVGAGI. The CDR3: CASTTTAGQGTEAFF. In DNA form, the CDR3 reads TGTGCCAGCACCACTACGGCGGGGCAGGGCACTGAAGCTTTCTTT.

The V and J genes are TRBV6-1 and TRBJ2-1, with TRBD1 identical over 11 bases. V was clipped by 2 bases and J by 2 bases; unmatched bases: 2. The CDR3 extends over 16 amino acids. From germline, CDR1 is MNHNS and CDR2 SASEGT. DNA of the CDR3: TGTGCCAGCAGTGAATGGGGACAGGGGGCCTACAATGAGCAGTTCTTC. This gives the protein CASSEWGQGAYNEQFF.

The rearrangement links TRBV18 to TRBJ1-2; no reliable D call. CDR3 length: 14 residues. The V end lost 3 bases, the J end lost 3 bases, and 11 bases lay between the germline ends. The germline gives CDR1 KGHSH, CDR2 LQKENI. The CDR3 here is CASSPARTYYGYTF. Here the CDR3 DNA reads TGTGCCAGCTCACCTGCCAGAACCTACTATGGCTACACCTTC.

The chain employs TRBV7-2 and TRBJ1-1, with D tentatively TRBD1 (5 bases). The V end was cut by 2 bases, the J end by 5 bases, with 21 bases between. The CDR3 length is 17 residues. The germline gives CDR1 SGHTA, CDR2 FQGNSA. The CDR3: CASSLFGTSGGWTEAFF. CDR3 nucleotide sequence: TGTGCCAGCAGCTTATTTGGGACGTCGGGGGGGTGGACTGAAGCTTTCTTT.

This sequence joins TRBV15 and TRBJ1-2; 7 bases align to TRBD1. The CDR3 spans 14 residues. The J segment lost 8 bases and the V segment lost 3 bases, leaving 9 bases of the junction unmatched. Germline V gene sequence: CDR1 LNHNV, CDR2 YYDKDF (reference sequence). CDR3 region: CATSSYGTALGYTF. The CDR3 nucleotides read TGTGCCACCAGCAGCTACGGGACAGCTTTAGGCTACACCTTC.